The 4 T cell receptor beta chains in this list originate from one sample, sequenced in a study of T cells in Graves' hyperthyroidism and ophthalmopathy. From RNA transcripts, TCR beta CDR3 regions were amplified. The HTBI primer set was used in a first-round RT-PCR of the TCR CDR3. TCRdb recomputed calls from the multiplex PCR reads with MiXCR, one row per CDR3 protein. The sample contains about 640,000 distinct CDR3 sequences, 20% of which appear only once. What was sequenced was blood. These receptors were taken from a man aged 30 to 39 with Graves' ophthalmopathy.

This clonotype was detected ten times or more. The CDR3 is CATSGGQGPYNEQFF. The CDR3 bases are TGTGCCACCAGCGGCGGACAGGGTCCCTACAATGAGCAGTTCTTC. The V and J genes are TRBV15 and TRBJ2-1; 8 positions agree with TRBD1. This CDR3 has 15 amino acids. Germline CDR1 LNHNV, CDR2 YYDKDF (reference sequence). With 5 bases clipped from V and 2 bases from J, the junction kept 5 bases outside the gene matches.

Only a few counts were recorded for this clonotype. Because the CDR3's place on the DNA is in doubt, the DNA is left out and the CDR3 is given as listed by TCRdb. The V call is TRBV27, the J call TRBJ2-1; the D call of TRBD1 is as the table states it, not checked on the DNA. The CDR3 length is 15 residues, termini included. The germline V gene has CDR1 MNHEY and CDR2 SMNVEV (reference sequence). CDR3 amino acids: CASSWGQGSYNEQSF.

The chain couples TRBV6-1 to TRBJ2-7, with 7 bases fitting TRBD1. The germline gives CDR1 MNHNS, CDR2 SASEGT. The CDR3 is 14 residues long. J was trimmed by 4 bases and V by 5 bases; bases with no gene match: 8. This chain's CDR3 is CASSRDSELYEQYF. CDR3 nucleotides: TGTGCCAGCAGTCGGGACAGTGAATTGTACGAGCAGTACTTC.

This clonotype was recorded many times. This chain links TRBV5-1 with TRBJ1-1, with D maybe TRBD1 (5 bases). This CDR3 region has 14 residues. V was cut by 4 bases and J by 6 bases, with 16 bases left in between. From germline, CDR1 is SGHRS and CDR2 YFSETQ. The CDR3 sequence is CASSIGTLNAEAFF. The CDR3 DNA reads TGCGCCAGCAGCATAGGGACCTTAAATGCTGAAGCTTTCTTT.